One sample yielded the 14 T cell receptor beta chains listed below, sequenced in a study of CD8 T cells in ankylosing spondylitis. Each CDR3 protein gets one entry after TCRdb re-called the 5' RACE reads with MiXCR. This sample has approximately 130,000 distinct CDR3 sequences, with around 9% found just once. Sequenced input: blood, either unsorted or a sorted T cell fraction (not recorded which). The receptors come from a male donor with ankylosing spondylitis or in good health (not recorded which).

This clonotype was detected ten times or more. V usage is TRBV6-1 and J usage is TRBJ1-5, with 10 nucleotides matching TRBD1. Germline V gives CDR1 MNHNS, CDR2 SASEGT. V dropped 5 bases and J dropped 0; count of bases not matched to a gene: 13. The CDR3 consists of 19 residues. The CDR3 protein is CASSTPDRGMGFSNQPQHF. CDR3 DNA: TGTGCCAGCAGTACCCCGGACAGGGGGATGGGGTTTAGCAATCAGCCCCAGCATTTT.

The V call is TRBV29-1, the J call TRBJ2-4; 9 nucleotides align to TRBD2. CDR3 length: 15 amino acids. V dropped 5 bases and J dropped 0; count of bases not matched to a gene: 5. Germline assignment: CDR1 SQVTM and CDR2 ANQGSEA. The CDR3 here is CSVSRLAVAKNIQYF. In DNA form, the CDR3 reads TGCAGCGTTTCCAGACTAGCGGTAGCCAAAAACATTCAGTACTTC.

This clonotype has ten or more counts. The CDR3 loop reads CASSLAPGYTEAFF. Here the CDR3 DNA reads TGTGCCAGCAGTTTAGCCCCAGGGTACACTGAAGCTTTCTTT. The chain couples TRBV12-3 or TRBV12-4 to TRBJ1-1; a weak D match, TRBD1 (5 bases). V lost 0 bases and J 3 bases, leaving 8 bases between the germline ends. CDR3 size: 14 residues.

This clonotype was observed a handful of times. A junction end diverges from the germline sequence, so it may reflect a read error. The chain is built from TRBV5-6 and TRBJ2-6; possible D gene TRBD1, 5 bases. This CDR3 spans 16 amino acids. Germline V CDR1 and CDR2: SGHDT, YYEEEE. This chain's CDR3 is CASTSYGRTGANGLTF. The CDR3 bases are TGTGCCAGCACCTCGTATGGCAGAACTGGGGCCAACGGCCTGACTTTC.

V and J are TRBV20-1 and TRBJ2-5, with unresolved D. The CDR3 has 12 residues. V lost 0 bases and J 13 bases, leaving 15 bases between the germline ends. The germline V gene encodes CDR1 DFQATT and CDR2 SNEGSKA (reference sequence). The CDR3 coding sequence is TGCAGTGCTAGAGATATGGCCCAACCACCGTACTTC. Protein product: CSARDMAQPPYF.

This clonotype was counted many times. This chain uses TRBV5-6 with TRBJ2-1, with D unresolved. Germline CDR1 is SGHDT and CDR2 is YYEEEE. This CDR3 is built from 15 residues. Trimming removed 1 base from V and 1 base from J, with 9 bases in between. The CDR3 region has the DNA TGTGCCAGCAGCTTGCGGCCAGATTCCTACAATGAGCAGTTCTTC. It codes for CASSLRPDSYNEQFF.

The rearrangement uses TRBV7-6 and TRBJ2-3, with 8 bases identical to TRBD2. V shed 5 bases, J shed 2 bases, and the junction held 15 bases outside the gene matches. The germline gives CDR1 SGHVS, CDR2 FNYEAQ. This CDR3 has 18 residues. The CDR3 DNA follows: TGTGCCAGCAGCCCCCACCTGACAGCGGGGGTTTCCACAGATACGCAGTATTTT. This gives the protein CASSPHLTAGVSTDTQYF.

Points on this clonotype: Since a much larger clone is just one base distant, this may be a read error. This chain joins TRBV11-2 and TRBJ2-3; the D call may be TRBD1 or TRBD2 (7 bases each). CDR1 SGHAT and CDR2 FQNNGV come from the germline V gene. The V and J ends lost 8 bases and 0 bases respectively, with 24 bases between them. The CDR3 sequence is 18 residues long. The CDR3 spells CASCRRGGTVLSTDTQYF. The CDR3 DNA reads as TGTGCCAGCTGCCGAAGGGGGGGGACAGTACTTAGCACAGATACGCAGTATTTT.

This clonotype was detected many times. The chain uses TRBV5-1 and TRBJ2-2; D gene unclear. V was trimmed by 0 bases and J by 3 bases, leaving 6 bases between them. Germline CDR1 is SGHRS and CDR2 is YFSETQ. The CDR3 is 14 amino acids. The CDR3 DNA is TGCGCCAGCAGCTTGGTCGCAGACACCGGGGAGCTGTTTTTT. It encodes CASSLVADTGELFF.

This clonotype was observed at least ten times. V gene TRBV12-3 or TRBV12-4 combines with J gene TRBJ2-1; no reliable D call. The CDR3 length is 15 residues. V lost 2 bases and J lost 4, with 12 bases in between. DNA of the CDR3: TGTGCCAGCAGTTTAACCAGCCTGGGGTACAATGAGCAGTTCTTC. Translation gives CASSLTSLGYNEQFF.

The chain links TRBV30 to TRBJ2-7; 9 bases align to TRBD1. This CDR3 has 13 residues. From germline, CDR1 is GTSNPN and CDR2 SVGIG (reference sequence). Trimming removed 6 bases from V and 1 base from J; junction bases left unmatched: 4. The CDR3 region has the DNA TGTGCCTGTCGGACAGGGGCTTCCTACGAGCAGTACTTC. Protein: CACRTGASYEQYF. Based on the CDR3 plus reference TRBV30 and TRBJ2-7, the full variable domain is SQTIHQWPATLVQPVGSPLSLECTVEGTSNPNLYWYRQAAGRGLQLLFYSVGIGQISSEVPQNLSASRPQDRQFILSSKKLLLSDSGFYLCACRTGASYEQYFGPGTRLTVT.

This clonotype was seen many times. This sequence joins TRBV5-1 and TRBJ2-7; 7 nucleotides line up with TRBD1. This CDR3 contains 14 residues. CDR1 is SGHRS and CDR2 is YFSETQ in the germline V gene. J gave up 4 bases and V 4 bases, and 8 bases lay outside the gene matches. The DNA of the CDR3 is TGCGCCAGCAGCCTCGACAGGGTGGCTTACGAGCAGTACTTC. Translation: CASSLDRVAYEQYF.

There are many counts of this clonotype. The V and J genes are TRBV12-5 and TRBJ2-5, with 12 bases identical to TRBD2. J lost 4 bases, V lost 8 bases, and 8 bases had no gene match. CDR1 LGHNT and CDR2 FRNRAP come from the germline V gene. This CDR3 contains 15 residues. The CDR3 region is CASSRLAGAGETQYF. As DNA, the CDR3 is TGTGCTAGTTCCCGACTAGCGGGAGCAGGAGAGACCCAGTACTTC.

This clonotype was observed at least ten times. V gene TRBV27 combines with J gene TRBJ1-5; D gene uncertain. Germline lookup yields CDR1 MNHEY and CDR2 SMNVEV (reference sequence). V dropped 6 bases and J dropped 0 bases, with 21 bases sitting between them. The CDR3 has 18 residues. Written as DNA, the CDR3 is TGTGCCAGCAGGTTAGAACGGAAGCCCAATCATAGCAATCAGCCCCAGCATTTT. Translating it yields CASRLERKPNHSNQPQHF.